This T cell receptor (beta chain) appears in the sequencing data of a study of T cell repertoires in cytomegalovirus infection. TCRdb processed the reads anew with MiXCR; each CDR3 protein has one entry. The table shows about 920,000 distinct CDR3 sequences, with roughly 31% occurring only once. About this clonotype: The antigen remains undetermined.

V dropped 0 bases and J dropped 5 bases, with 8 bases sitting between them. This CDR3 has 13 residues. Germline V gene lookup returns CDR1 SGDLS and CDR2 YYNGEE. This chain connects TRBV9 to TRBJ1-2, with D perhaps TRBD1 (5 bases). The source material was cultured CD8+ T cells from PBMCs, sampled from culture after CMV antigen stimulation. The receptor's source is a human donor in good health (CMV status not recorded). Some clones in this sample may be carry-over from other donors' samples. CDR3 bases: TGTGCCAGCAGCGTAGAGACAGCTTATGGCTACACCTTC. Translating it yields CASSVETAYGYTF.